This passage covers 28 T cell receptor beta chains from one sample sequenced in a study of blood T cell repertoires in COVID-19 (dated by TCRdb to the early 2020s). The library was produced with the immunoSEQ multiplex PCR assay. TCRdb stores this immuneACCESS table with in-frame sequences only. Part of the clones is absent; in the studies checked, under half of the shortfall reflects unresolved V genes, and no reason is known for the rest. For this sample the table gives more than 300,000 clones, of which over 75% were detected only once. About 10% of the sample belongs to the ten largest clones. The sample consisted of PBMCs or T cells enriched from blood (not recorded which). The origin of the receptors is a young woman who had recovered from COVID-19.

The chain couples TRBV7-9 to TRBJ2-7, with 7 bases aligning to TRBD1. V was clipped by 3 bases and J by 5 bases; unmatched bases: 1. The CDR3 sequence is 12 residues long. CDR1 and CDR2 (germline): SEHNR, FQNEAQ (reference sequence). The CDR3 region has the DNA TGTGCCAGCAGCTTCGACAGGGACGAGCAGTACTTC. Protein product: CASSFDRDEQYF. The full variable domain, rest sourced from reference TRBV7-9 and TRBJ2-7, is DTGVSQNPRHKITKRGQNVTFRCDPISEHNRLYWYRQTLGQGPEFLTYFQNEAQLEKSRLLSDRFSAERPKGSFSTLEIQRTEQGDSAMYLCASSFDRDEQYFGPGTRLTVT.

The chain combines TRBV7-9 with TRBJ1-6; D uncertain. In germline, CDR1 is SEHNR, CDR2 FQNEAQ (reference sequence). Trimming left V 2 bases short and J 9 bases short, with 11 bases between. This CDR3 contains 14 residues. The CDR3 nucleotides read TGTGCCAGCAGCTTATTGGCGCGGGGTTCACCCCTCCACTTT. Its protein is CASSLLARGSPLHF.

This clone showed up just once. V and J are TRBV28 and TRBJ2-6, with unresolved D. Germline V gene sequence: CDR1 MDHEN, CDR2 SYDVKM. V shed 6 bases and J shed 0 bases, with 9 bases lying between them. This CDR3 has 15 amino acids. CDR3 DNA: TGTGCCAGCAGCCGGGTCAGCTCTGGGGCCAACGTCCTGACTTTC. It is translated as CASSRVSSGANVLTF.

The chain employs TRBV7-8 and TRBJ1-6, with 7 positions matching TRBD1. The CDR3 spans 14 residues. The V gene end was trimmed by 1 base and the J gene end by 11 bases; junction bases not matched to a gene: 5. Germline CDR1 SGHVS, CDR2 FQNEAQ. The CDR3 loop reads CASSLDRGGTPLHF. CDR3 bases: TGTGCCAGCAGCTTAGACAGGGGTGGGACACCCCTCCACTTT.

The chain couples TRBV19 to TRBJ1-2; 7 bases agree with TRBD1. Germline V lookup: CDR1 LNHDA, CDR2 SQIVND (reference sequence). Trimming took 8 bases from V and 8 from J; bases not matched to a gene: 17. The CDR3 is made up of 15 amino acids. The CDR3 DNA reads as TGTGCCAGTTCCATCCCCGGGACAGCCTCGGGGGGCTACACCTTC. It specifies CASSIPGTASGGYTF.

This chain links TRBV9 with TRBJ1-1; a possible D gene is TRBD1 (5 bases). This CDR3 contains 12 residues. Trimming pared 4 bases from V and 2 bases from J, leaving 6 bases between. CDR1 and CDR2 from the germline V gene are SGDLS and YYNGEE. This chain's CDR3 is CASSRGNTEAFF. The CDR3 DNA is TGTGCCAGCAGCAGGGGTAACACTGAAGCTTTCTTT.

The CDR3 loop reads CASKEQGIADQPQHF. The CDR3 nucleotides are TGTGCCAGCAAGGAACAGGGGATTGCGGATCAGCCCCAGCATTTT. V and J are TRBV2 and TRBJ1-5; 7 bases line up with TRBD1. The ends lost 7 bases at V and 5 bases at J; junction bases unmatched: 11. The CDR3 loop spans 15 amino acids. The germline CDR1 and CDR2 sequences are SNHLY and FYNNEI. The whole variable domain, remainder taken from reference TRBV2 and TRBJ1-5, is EPEVTQTPSHQVTQMGQEVILRCVPISNHLYFYWYRQILGQKVEFLVSFYNNEISEKSEIFDDQFSVERPDGSNFTLKIRSTKLEDSAMYFCASKEQGIADQPQHFGDGTRLSIL.

The chain carries TRBV18 and TRBJ1-2; no reliable D call. This CDR3 has 11 residues. Germline V gives CDR1 KGHSH, CDR2 LQKENI. Trimming removed 5 bases from V and 11 bases from J, with 12 bases in between. The CDR3 reads CASSIQNWYTF. DNA of the CDR3: TGTGCCAGCTCAATCCAGAATTGGTACACCTTC.

This rearrangement joins TRBV12-3 or TRBV12-4 to TRBJ1-2; D unclear. This CDR3 is built from 13 residues. Trimming took off 5 bases at V and 6 bases at J, with 13 bases between the two ends. Here the CDR3 DNA reads TGTGCCAGCAGTCCTCTGACGGGAGATGGCTACACCTTC. This sequence encodes CASSPLTGDGYTF.

The V gene is TRBV5-4, the J gene TRBJ2-5; TRBD2 matches 16 bases. Trimming removed 9 bases from V and 4 bases from J; junction bases left unmatched: 12. The CDR3 loop spans 17 amino acids. Germline V lookup: CDR1 SGHNT, CDR2 YYREEE (reference sequence). CDR3 bases: TGTGCCACCCTCCCGGGACTAGCGGGAGGGCCTGGAGAGACCCAGTACTTC. Translated, it gives CATLPGLAGGPGETQYF.

The chain links TRBV7-9 to TRBJ1-6, with a possible D match to TRBD1 (5 bases). V was clipped by 4 bases and J by 7 bases, with 8 bases between them. The CDR3 is 13 residues long. Germline-derived CDR1 and CDR2 are SEHNR and FQNEAQ (reference sequence). The chain's CDR3 is CASSWRGNSPLHF. The CDR3 DNA reads as TGTGCCAGCAGCTGGCGGGGCAATTCACCCCTCCACTTT.

The J gene is TRBJ2-2, the V gene TRBV7-9; no clear D. The length of the CDR3 is 12 residues. Per germline, CDR1 SEHNR and CDR2 FQNEAQ (reference sequence). Trimming removed 6 bases at V and 7 bases at J, with 9 bases between. CDR3 nucleotide sequence: TGTGCCAGCAGACTCACTCTCGGGGAGCTGTTTTTT. Amino acid sequence: CASRLTLGELFF.

The rearrangement joins TRBV19 to TRBJ2-2; D is perhaps TRBD2 (5 bases). The CDR3 has 15 amino acids. The germline V gene encodes CDR1 LNHDA and CDR2 SQIVND (reference sequence). The V gene lost 6 bases and the J gene lost 0 bases, with 11 bases spanning the gap. The CDR3 sequence: CASRVPGSNTGELFF. Here the CDR3 DNA reads TGTGCCAGTAGAGTGCCGGGATCGAACACCGGGGAGCTGTTTTTT.

This chain links TRBV15 with TRBJ1-6, with D unclear. The V gene's germline CDR1 is LNHNV and CDR2 YYDKDF (reference sequence). The CDR3 consists of 13 residues. Deletions cut 5 bases from V and 10 bases from J, with 12 bases between. The DNA for the CDR3 is TGTGCCACCAGCCCTCTTCGGGTCTCACCCCTCCACTTT. Translated, it gives CATSPLRVSPLHF. Combining the CDR3 with reference TRBV15 and TRBJ1-6 gives the whole variable domain DAMVIQNPRYQVTQFGKPVTLSCSQTLNHNVMYWYQQKSSQAPKLLFHYYDKDFNNEADTPDNFQSRRPNTSFCFLDIRSPGLGDTAMYLCATSPLRVSPLHFGNGTRLTVT.

The CDR3 is CAGTEGAPNEKLFF. DNA of the CDR3: TGTGCCGGAACCGAGGGGGCCCCTAATGAAAAACTGTTTTTT. This chain connects TRBV11-3 to TRBJ1-4; 7 bases agree with TRBD1. The CDR3 runs 14 residues. Trimming cost V 11 bases and J 3 bases; bases outside gene matches: 9. Germline assignment: CDR1 SGHNT and CDR2 YENEEA.

V usage is TRBV28 and J usage is TRBJ1-4, with D hard to call. Germline V lookup: CDR1 MDHEN, CDR2 SYDVKM. This CDR3 comprises 17 residues. Trimming removed 7 bases from V and 0 bases from J, with 18 bases in between. CDR3: CASTTTTGRATNEKLFF. The CDR3, as DNA: TGTGCCAGCACCACTACGACGGGGAGGGCAACTAATGAAAAACTGTTTTTT.

This sequence joins TRBV24-1 and TRBJ2-5; 14 positions match TRBD2. CDR3 length: 19 residues. Germline assignment: CDR1 KGHDR and CDR2 SFDVKD. Trimming at V came to 4 bases and at J to 4 bases, leaving 13 bases not matched to a gene. For the CDR3, the DNA is TGTGCCACCAGTGACCGGACTAGCGGGAGGAACAGGGCAGGAGAGACCCAGTACTTC. Its protein product is CATSDRTSGRNRAGETQYF.

CDR3 sequence (DNA): TGTGCCAGCAGCCCAGTTGGAAACACCATATATTTT. This encodes CASSPVGNTIYF. The gene calls are TRBV7-9 and TRBJ1-3; the D is unclear. V was trimmed by 5 bases and J by 3 bases, leaving 5 bases between them. CDR3 length: 12 amino acids. Per germline, CDR1 SEHNR and CDR2 FQNEAQ (reference sequence).

This chain uses TRBV30 with TRBJ1-3; possibly TRBD1 for D (5 bases). Trimming left V 2 bases short and J 5 bases short, with 7 bases between. Per the germline V gene, CDR1 is GTSNPN and CDR2 is SVGIG (reference sequence). This CDR3 is built from 12 residues. The CDR3 sequence: CAWSMGRNTIYF. In DNA form, the CDR3 reads TGTGCCTGGAGTATGGGGCGAAACACCATATATTTT.

The gene calls are TRBV2 and TRBJ2-5; possibly TRBD2 for D (7 bases). Trimming stripped 6 bases from V and 4 bases from J, with 18 bases between. CDR1 is SNHLY, CDR2 FYNNEI, per germline. The CDR3 spans 15 residues. CDR3 sequence (DNA): TGTGCCAGCAGCCCAACCTGGGGAGGGGGAGAGACCCAGTACTTC. This codes for CASSPTWGGGETQYF.

The genes are TRBV11-3 and TRBJ1-1; D is unclear. Trimming cost V 5 bases and J 4 bases, with 11 bases left between them. The germline CDR1 and CDR2 sequences are SGHNT and YENEEA. The CDR3 runs 13 residues. The chain's CDR3 is CASSQRGSTEAFF. The CDR3 DNA reads as TGTGCCAGCAGCCAGAGAGGGAGCACTGAAGCTTTCTTT.

This rearrangement joins TRBV19 to TRBJ2-1; no reliable D call. Trimming shortened V by 1 base and J by 0 bases, and 7 bases separated the two germline ends. The V gene's germline CDR1 is LNHDA and CDR2 SQIVND (reference sequence). The CDR3 is 15 amino acids. The CDR3 reads CASSIVPSSYNEQFF. CDR3 in DNA: TGTGCCAGTAGTATAGTACCCAGCTCCTACAATGAGCAGTTCTTC. Full variable domain (rest looked up from reference TRBV19 and TRBJ2-1): DGGITQSPKYLFRKEGQNVTLSCEQNLNHDAMYWYRQDPGQGLRLIYYSQIVNDFQKGDIAEGYSVSREKKESFPLTVTSAQKNPTAFYLCASSIVPSSYNEQFFGPGTRLTVL.

The J gene is TRBJ1-1, the V gene TRBV7-3; 8 bases are shared with TRBD1. The CDR3 loop spans 15 amino acids. J gave up 4 bases and V 5 bases, and 9 bases lay outside the gene matches. Germline V CDR1 and CDR2: SGHTA, FQGTGA. The CDR3 sequence is CASSPQGGWVTEAFF. CDR3 coding DNA: TGTGCCAGCAGCCCACAGGGGGGCTGGGTCACTGAAGCTTTCTTT.

This chain connects TRBV6-5 to TRBJ1-5; D unresolved. V dropped 4 bases and J dropped 4 bases, with 5 bases sitting between them. CDR3 length: 12 residues. The germline gives CDR1 MNHEY, CDR2 SVGAGI. The CDR3 coding sequence is TGTGCCAGCAGTTCCCCTAATCAGCCCCAGCATTTT. Protein product: CASSSPNQPQHF.

The V gene is TRBV5-1, the J gene TRBJ2-5, with a tentative D call TRBD2 (6 bases). Germline CDR1 and CDR2: SGHRS and YFSETQ. V shed 0 bases and J shed 2 bases, with 11 bases lying between them. The CDR3 runs 15 residues. The CDR3 bases are TGCGCCAGCAGCTTGGGGTGGGGGGATCAAGAGACCCAGTACTTC. Protein: CASSLGWGDQETQYF. The variable domain in full, with the rest retrieved from reference TRBV5-1 and TRBJ2-5, is KAGVTQTPRYLIKTRGQQVTLSCSPISGHRSVSWYQQTPGQGLQFLFEYFSETQRNKGNFPGRFSGRQFSNSRSEMNVSTLELGDSALYLCASSLGWGDQETQYFGPGTRLLVL.

The rearrangement uses TRBV11-2 and TRBJ1-4, with TRBD1 matching over 8 bases. The V gene end was trimmed by 4 bases and the J gene end by 8 bases; junction bases not matched to a gene: 15. This CDR3 is built from 17 residues. The germline gives CDR1 SGHAT, CDR2 FQNNGV. In DNA, the CDR3 is TGTGCCAGCAGCTCCAGTCCGATAAGACAGGGGAGGGAAAAACTGTTTTTT. This translates into CASSSSPIRQGREKLFF.

This chain connects TRBV19 to TRBJ1-2; perhaps TRBD1 as D (5 bases). Germline values: CDR1 LNHDA, CDR2 SQIVND (reference sequence). The V and J ends lost 5 bases and 3 bases respectively, with 13 bases between them. This CDR3 has 14 amino acids. CDR3 protein: CASSEDMSYYGYTF. Written as DNA, the CDR3 is TGTGCCAGTAGTGAGGACATGAGCTACTATGGCTACACCTTC. The whole variable domain, remainder taken from reference TRBV19 and TRBJ1-2, is DGGITQSPKYLFRKEGQNVTLSCEQNLNHDAMYWYRQDPGQGLRLIYYSQIVNDFQKGDIAEGYSVSREKKESFPLTVTSAQKNPTAFYLCASSEDMSYYGYTFGSGTRLTVV.

The rearrangement uses TRBV30 and TRBJ1-2; no clear D. This CDR3 comprises 14 residues. Germline V gene lookup returns CDR1 GTSNPN and CDR2 SVGIG (reference sequence). The V gene lost 2 bases and the J gene lost 2 bases, with 12 bases spanning the gap. CDR3 amino acids: CAWSYAGWNYGYTF. The CDR3 DNA reads as TGTGCCTGGAGTTATGCAGGCTGGAACTATGGCTACACCTTC.